The entry below gives a single T cell receptor beta chain sequence along with its context. The antigen is not known. The data stem from a study of beta chain features in type 1 diabetes. Findings and limits, study-wide: Moderate yet significant TCRB CDR3 shortening was seen in Type 1 diabetes patients in all four CD4+ subsets.

Germline V gives CDR1 SQVTM, CDR2 ANQGSEA. The CDR3 is 14 residues long. Trimming removed 6 bases from V and 1 base from J, with 16 bases in between. The authors reverse transcribed all of the isolated RNA, so sequencing captured expressed TCRB transcripts. TCRdb's copy holds only in-frame clones and misses some; the assay was immunoSEQ multiplex PCR. The sample lists over 650,000 clones; over 12% were seen once. The origin of this receptor is a man between 18 and 35 years old with type 1 diabetes. Sequenced: naive CD4+ T cells from blood. The rearrangement joins TRBV29-1 to TRBJ2-7; D could derive from TRBD1 or TRBD2 (5 bases each). This chain's CDR3 is CSVAGTPFSYEQYF. The CDR3 region has the DNA TGCAGCGTGGCCGGGACCCCCTTTTCCTACGAGCAGTACTTC.